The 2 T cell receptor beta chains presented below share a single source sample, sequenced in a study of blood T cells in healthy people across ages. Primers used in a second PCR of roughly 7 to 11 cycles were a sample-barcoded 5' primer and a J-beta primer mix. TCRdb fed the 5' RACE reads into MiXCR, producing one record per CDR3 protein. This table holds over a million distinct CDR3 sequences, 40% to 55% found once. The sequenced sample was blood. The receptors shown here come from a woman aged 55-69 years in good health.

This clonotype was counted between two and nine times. CDR3 amino acids: CSALQGGVSYNEQFF. The CDR3 DNA reads as TGCAGTGCTTTACAGGGTGGGGTGTCCTACAATGAGCAGTTCTTC. The genes are TRBV20-1 and TRBJ2-1, with D perhaps TRBD1 (6 bases). V was clipped by 5 bases and J by 1 base, with 15 bases between them. The germline V gene has CDR1 DFQATT and CDR2 SNEGSKA (reference sequence). The CDR3 contains 15 residues.

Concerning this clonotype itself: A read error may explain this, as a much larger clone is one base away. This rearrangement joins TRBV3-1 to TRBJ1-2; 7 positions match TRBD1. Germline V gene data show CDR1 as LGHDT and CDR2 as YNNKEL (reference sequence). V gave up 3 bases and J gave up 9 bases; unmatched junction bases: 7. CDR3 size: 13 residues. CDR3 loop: CASSHRQGRSYTF. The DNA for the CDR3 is TGTGCCAGCAGCCATCGACAGGGACGAAGCTACACCTTC. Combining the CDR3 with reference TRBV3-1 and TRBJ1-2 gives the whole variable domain DTAVSQTPKYLVTQMGNDKSIKCEQNLGHDTMYWYKQDSKKFLKIMFSYNNKELIINETVPNRFSPKSPDKAHLNLHINSLELGDSAVYFCASSHRQGRSYTFGSGTRLTVV.